This entry lists 17 T cell receptor beta chains sequenced from one sample in a study of sequential checkpoint blockade in melanoma. Treatment of the sample: randomized to nivolumab then ipilimumab (arm A) or the reverse (arm B). Here immunoSEQ multiplex PCR was the method, and the copy in TCRdb shows in-frame clones only, minus some. The sample lists about 9,600 clones; 20% to 30% were seen once. The source material was tumor tissue (inferred from file names), sampled from a patient given nivolumab and ipilimumab in sequence. The receptors shown here come from a human donor with melanoma.

Many counts were recorded for this clone. The V gene is TRBV11-3, the J gene TRBJ2-5; the D is unclear. The CDR3 has 14 amino acids. Germline CDR1 and CDR2: SGHNT and YENEEA. Deletions cut 7 bases from V and 1 base from J, with 13 bases between. The CDR3 sequence: CASNLHGSQETQYF. In DNA, the CDR3 is TGTGCCAGCAACCTTCATGGAAGCCAAGAGACCCAGTACTTC.

The chain employs TRBV29-1 and TRBJ2-1; a possible D gene is TRBD2 (7 bases). The CDR3 loop spans 13 amino acids. Germline V gene data show CDR1 as SQVTM and CDR2 as ANQGSEA. The V gene lost 6 bases and the J gene lost 4 bases, with 13 bases spanning the gap. The CDR3 loop reads CSVWGGGYNEQFF. In DNA, the CDR3 is TGCAGCGTCTGGGGAGGGGGTTACAATGAGCAGTTCTTC.

This chain joins TRBV10-2 and TRBJ2-1, with TRBD2 matching 12 bases. Per the germline V gene, CDR1 is WSHSY and CDR2 is SAAADI. Trimming cost V 0 bases and J 8 bases; bases outside gene matches: 5. The CDR3 loop spans 16 amino acids. The CDR3 region is CASSESAASGRDEQFF. CDR3 bases: TGCGCCAGCAGTGAGTCGGCGGCTAGCGGGAGGGATGAGCAGTTCTTC.

The rearrangement links TRBV11-3 to TRBJ1-3; D not resolved. The CDR3 has 15 residues. Trimming left V 3 bases short and J 0 bases short, with 9 bases between. Germline V gene data show CDR1 as SGHNT and CDR2 as YENEEA. CDR3 coding DNA: TGTGCCAGCAGCTTGCTTGTCCGCTCTGGAAACACCATATATTTT. Its translation is CASSLLVRSGNTIYF.

In this sample, this clone turned up many times. V gene TRBV11-3 combines with J gene TRBJ2-2, with D hard to call. Trimming left V 4 bases short and J 6 bases short, with 15 bases between. The CDR3 covers 15 residues. The germline V gene encodes CDR1 SGHNT and CDR2 YENEEA. The CDR3 region has the DNA TGTGCCAGCAGCTCTACCCCCCGTGAGGCCGGGGAGCTGTTTTTT. Protein sequence: CASSSTPREAGELFF.

A word on this clone: An end of the junction differs from the germline gene, which may be a read error. The chain joins TRBV7-4 to TRBJ2-7, with D perhaps TRBD1 (5 bases). CDR1 and CDR2 (germline): SGHVT, SQSDAQ. The CDR3 consists of 14 residues. CDR3 nucleotides: TGTGCCAGCAGTTTAGACAGTTTTCCCTACGAGCAGTACTTC. Translation: CASSLDSFPYEQYF.

There are a few counts of this clone. This chain links TRBV7-5 with TRBJ2-3; TRBD1, the table's D call, was not compared with the DNA. TRBV7-5 is assigned pseudogene status. CDR3 length: 14 amino acids. The CDR3 region has the DNA TGTGCCAGCAGCTCGACAGGGGCCCCAGATACGCAGTATTTT. Translation gives CASSSTGAPDTQYF.

The genes are TRBV6-8 and TRBJ1-6; TRBD1 aligns across 10 bases. Germline V gene lookup returns CDR1 MNHGY and CDR2 SAAAGT. The CDR3 length is 14 residues. Trimming removed 10 bases from V and 7 bases from J; junction bases left unmatched: 7. CDR3 protein: CAIRDRGYNSPLHF. CDR3 sequence (DNA): TGTGCCATCAGGGACAGGGGTTACAATTCACCCCTCCACTTT.

The sample holds a few counts of this clone. The gene calls are TRBV11-3 and TRBJ2-2; D uncertain. The V and J ends lost 3 bases and 7 bases respectively, with 12 bases between them. Germline-derived CDR1 and CDR2 are SGHNT and YENEEA. CDR3 length: 14 residues. This chain's CDR3 is CASSLALDGGELFF. The DNA for the CDR3 is TGTGCCAGCAGCTTGGCCCTAGATGGCGGGGAGCTGTTTTTT.

In its sample, this clone was seen once. This chain connects TRBV19 to TRBJ1-2; TRBD1 agrees at 7 bases. V trimming: 6 bases; J trimming: 3 bases; junction bases outside the gene matches: 10. This CDR3 comprises 15 residues. The germline V gene encodes CDR1 LNHDA and CDR2 SQIVND (reference sequence). CDR3 bases: TGTGCCAGTAGGTTCCTTTCCGGGACAGACTATGGCTACACCTTC. Amino acids: CASRFLSGTDYGYTF.

This chain joins TRBV6-8 and TRBJ2-3; 9 nucleotides line up with TRBD2. The CDR3 length is 16 residues. Germline V CDR1 and CDR2: MNHGY, SAAAGT. The J segment lost 4 bases and the V segment lost 6 bases, leaving 11 bases of the junction unmatched. The CDR3 bases are TGTGCCAGCAGCCGATTTAGGGCGGGAGGGGCAGATACGCAGTATTTT. Amino acids: CASSRFRAGGADTQYF.

This clone was found many times. The gene calls are TRBV11-3 and TRBJ1-1; 10 bases agree with TRBD1. The CDR3 totals 16 residues. CDR1 SGHNT and CDR2 YENEEA come from the germline V gene. J gave up 3 bases and V 4 bases, and 8 bases lay outside the gene matches. The DNA of the CDR3 is TGTGCCAGCAGCTCTAAAGTTGGGACAGGGGACACTGAAGCTTTCTTT. Translated: CASSSKVGTGDTEAFF.

This clone has at least ten counts. The rearrangement links TRBV6-8 to TRBJ2-7; perhaps TRBD1 as D (6 bases). The CDR3 extends over 13 amino acids. Per germline, CDR1 MNHGY and CDR2 SAAAGT. Trimming stripped 5 bases from V and 4 bases from J, with 12 bases between. The chain's CDR3 is CASSGPQGYEQYF. In nucleotides, the CDR3 is TGTGCCAGCAGTGGACCTCAGGGGTACGAGCAGTACTTC.

The sample holds a few counts of this clone. The chain joins TRBV11-3 to TRBJ2-2; TRBD2 might be the D (6 bases). Germline V gives CDR1 SGHNT, CDR2 YENEEA. Trimming shortened V by 1 base and J by 0 bases, and 18 bases separated the two germline ends. This CDR3 is built from 19 residues. Here the CDR3 DNA reads TGTGCCAGCAGCTTAGTTTCGGGGGATCCACGGCCGAACACCGGGGAGCTGTTTTTT. It encodes CASSLVSGDPRPNTGELFF. The entire variable domain, with the rest obtained from reference TRBV11-3 and TRBJ2-2, is as follows: EAGVVQSPRYKIIEKKQPVAFWCNPISGHNTLYWYLQNLGQGPELLIRYENEEAVDDSQLPKDRFSAERLKGVDSTLKIQPAELGDSAVYLCASSLVSGDPRPNTGELFFGEGSRLTVL.

The gene calls are TRBV10-2 and TRBJ2-3, with TRBD2 matching over 10 bases. The CDR3 sequence is 17 residues long. V shed 3 bases, J shed 6 bases, and the junction held 12 bases outside the gene matches. Germline CDR1 reads WSHSY; CDR2 reads SAAADI. Here the CDR3 reads CASSDQPASGSGDTQYF. The DNA for the CDR3 is TGCGCCAGCAGTGATCAACCGGCTAGCGGGAGTGGGGATACGCAGTATTTT.

In this sample, this clone turned up many times. This sequence joins TRBV6-1 and TRBJ1-1, with TRBD1 as a possible D gene (5 bases). Germline V gene lookup returns CDR1 MNHNS and CDR2 SASEGT. This CDR3 contains 16 residues. V was cut by 0 bases and J by 1 base, with 12 bases left in between. This CDR3 reads CASSEAGDSKNTEAFF. CDR3 nucleotide sequence: TGTGCCAGCAGTGAAGCGGGAGACAGTAAGAACACTGAAGCTTTCTTT.

This clone was recorded a few times. The chain joins TRBV11-3 to TRBJ2-1; 7 nucleotides line up with TRBD2. CDR1 is SGHNT, CDR2 YENEEA, per germline. CDR3 length: 16 amino acids. J gave up 2 bases and V 4 bases, and 8 bases lay outside the gene matches. CDR3 coding DNA: TGTGCCAGCAGCTCCTCAGCGGGGAGGGCCTACAATGAGCAGTTCTTC. It encodes CASSSSAGRAYNEQFF. Combining the CDR3 with reference TRBV11-3 and TRBJ2-1 gives the whole variable domain EAGVVQSPRYKIIEKKQPVAFWCNPISGHNTLYWYLQNLGQGPELLIRYENEEAVDDSQLPKDRFSAERLKGVDSTLKIQPAELGDSAVYLCASSSSAGRAYNEQFFGPGTRLTVL.